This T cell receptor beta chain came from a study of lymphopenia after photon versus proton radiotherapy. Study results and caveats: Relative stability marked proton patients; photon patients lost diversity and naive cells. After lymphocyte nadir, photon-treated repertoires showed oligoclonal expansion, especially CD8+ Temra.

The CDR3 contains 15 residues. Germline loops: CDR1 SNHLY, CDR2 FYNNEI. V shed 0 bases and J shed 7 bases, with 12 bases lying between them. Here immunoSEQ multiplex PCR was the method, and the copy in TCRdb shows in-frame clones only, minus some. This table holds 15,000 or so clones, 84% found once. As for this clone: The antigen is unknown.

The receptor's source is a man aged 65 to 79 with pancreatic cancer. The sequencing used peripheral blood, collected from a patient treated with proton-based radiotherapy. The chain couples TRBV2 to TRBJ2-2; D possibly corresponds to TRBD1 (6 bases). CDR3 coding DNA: TGTGCCAGCAGTGAAGCGGGTGGGACACGCGGGGAGCTGTTTTTT. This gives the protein CASSEAGGTRGELFF.